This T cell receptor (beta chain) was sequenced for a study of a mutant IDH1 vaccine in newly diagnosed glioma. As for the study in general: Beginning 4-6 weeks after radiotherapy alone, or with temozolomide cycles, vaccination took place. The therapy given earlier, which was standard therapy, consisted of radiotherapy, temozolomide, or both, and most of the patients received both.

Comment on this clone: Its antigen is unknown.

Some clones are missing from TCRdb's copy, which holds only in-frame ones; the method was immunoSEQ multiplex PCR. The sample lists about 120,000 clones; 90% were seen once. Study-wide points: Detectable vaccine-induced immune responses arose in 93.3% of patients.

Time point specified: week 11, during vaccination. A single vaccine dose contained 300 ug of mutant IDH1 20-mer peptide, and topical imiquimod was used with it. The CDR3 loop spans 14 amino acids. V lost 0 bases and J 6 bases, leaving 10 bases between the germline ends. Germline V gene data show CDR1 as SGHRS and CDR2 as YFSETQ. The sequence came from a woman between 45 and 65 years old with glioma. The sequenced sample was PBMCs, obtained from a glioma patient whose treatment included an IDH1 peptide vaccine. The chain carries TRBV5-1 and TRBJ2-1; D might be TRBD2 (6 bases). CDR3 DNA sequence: TGCGCCAGCAGCTTGGCAAGCGGGCTCAATGAGCAGTTCTTC. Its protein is CASSLASGLNEQFF.